Each of the 10 T cell receptor beta chains below was sequenced from the same sample in a study of graft-versus-host responses after intestinal transplantation. Processed graft tissue released its intraepithelial and lamina propria lymphocytes. The method was immunoSEQ multiplex PCR; TCRdb's version includes in-frame clones alone and lacks a portion of them. The sample has around 17,000 clones; 79% are singletons. Sequencing was performed on ileum tissue, taken about 430 days after intestinal transplant. The source of these receptors is a human patient who received an intestinal transplant, so some T cells may come from the graft donor.

The rearrangement links TRBV10-2 to TRBJ2-1; perhaps TRBD1 as D (6 bases). Germline lookup yields CDR1 WSHSY and CDR2 SAAADI. V was pared by 0 bases and J by 4 bases, with 10 bases between. The CDR3 extends over 15 amino acids. The CDR3 nucleotides read TGCGCCAGCAGTGAGTCGTGGGGGCAGTACAATGAGCAGTTCTTC. Translating gives CASSESWGQYNEQFF.

As DNA, the CDR3 is TGTGCCAGCAGCGTAGCGGGGGAGCCTATCGCCGGGGAGCTGTTTTTT. Encoded protein: CASSVAGEPIAGELFF. The chain links TRBV9 to TRBJ2-2; the D gene is possibly TRBD2 (6 bases). The CDR3 sequence is 16 residues long. The V gene lost 0 bases and the J gene lost 6 bases, with 15 bases spanning the gap. Germline CDR1 and CDR2: SGDLS and YYNGEE.

This sequence joins TRBV5-6 and TRBJ1-1; D is ambiguous. The CDR3 spans 15 residues. Deletions cut 4 bases from V and 1 base from J, with 14 bases between. Germline values: CDR1 SGHDT, CDR2 YYEEEE. CDR3 sequence reads: CASSPNAAKNTEAFF. The CDR3 coding sequence is TGTGCCAGCAGCCCAAACGCGGCGAAGAACACTGAAGCTTTCTTT.

The J gene is TRBJ1-2, the V gene TRBV19; D is unresolved. Germline values: CDR1 LNHDA, CDR2 SQIVND (reference sequence). V was cut by 8 bases and J by 4 bases, with 17 bases left in between. There are 14 residues in the CDR3. This chain's CDR3 is CASAGSEAPYGYTF. The CDR3 DNA reads as TGTGCCAGTGCAGGTTCCGAGGCCCCCTATGGCTACACCTTC.

The CDR3 DNA reads TGTGCCAGCGGGGGCAGGGGATACGACGAGCAGTACTTC. Its translation is CASGGRGYDEQYF. The chain couples TRBV6-6 to TRBJ2-5; possible D gene TRBD1, 6 bases. The J call may be faulty, since TRBJ2-7 better matches the DNA end. Per germline, CDR1 MNHNY and CDR2 SVGAGI (reference sequence). The CDR3 length is 13 residues.

The chain couples TRBV2 to TRBJ2-2, with D unclear. Germline values: CDR1 SNHLY, CDR2 FYNNEI. V dropped 0 bases and J dropped 5 bases, with 7 bases sitting between them. The length of the CDR3 is 14 residues. CDR3 protein: CASSEAWGTGELFF. The CDR3, as DNA: TGTGCCAGCAGTGAAGCATGGGGTACCGGGGAGCTGTTTTTT.

J is TRBJ2-7 and V is TRBV6-1; D call uncertain. V was trimmed by 8 bases and J by 9 bases, leaving 17 bases between them. The germline V gene has CDR1 MNHNS and CDR2 SASEGT. The CDR3 is made up of 12 amino acids. The CDR3 loop reads CASAYADPRQYF. DNA of the CDR3: TGTGCCAGCGCCTACGCAGATCCGAGGCAGTACTTC.

The gene calls are TRBV28 and TRBJ2-1; no clear D. Germline V CDR1 and CDR2: MDHEN, SYDVKM. This CDR3 is 13 amino acids long. V lost 4 bases, J lost 4 bases, and 8 bases lay in between. The CDR3 here is CASSSPPYNEQFF. As DNA, the CDR3 is TGTGCCAGCAGTTCCCCCCCATACAATGAGCAGTTCTTC.

The V call is TRBV7-2, the J call TRBJ2-6; TRBD1 might be the D (5 bases). The germline V gene has CDR1 SGHTA and CDR2 FQGNSA. V lost 5 bases and J lost 0, with 11 bases in between. The CDR3 spans 16 residues. The CDR3 reads CASSQDSYSGANVLTF. As DNA, the CDR3 is TGTGCCAGCAGCCAAGACAGCTACTCTGGGGCCAACGTCCTGACTTTC.

V is TRBV7-6 and J is TRBJ1-1; 7 bases align to TRBD1. The trim removed 5 bases at V and 3 bases at J, leaving 6 bases unmatched. This CDR3 is 14 amino acids long. Germline assignment: CDR1 SGHVS and CDR2 FNYEAQ. CDR3 residues: CASSPDRADTEAFF. CDR3 in DNA: TGTGCCAGCAGCCCCGACAGGGCGGACACTGAAGCTTTCTTT.